Each of the 26 T cell receptor beta chains below was sequenced from the same sample in a study of blood T cell repertoires in COVID-19. Repertoires were generated with immunoSEQ multiplex PCR, while TCRdb's copy carries only in-frame clones and drops some. The sample carries over 250,000 clones, about 86% recorded once. Sample: peripheral blood. The receptors come from a woman in her 70s with COVID-19, enrolled during active disease.

The chain carries TRBV4-3 and TRBJ1-2, with TRBD1 identical over 9 bases. V was clipped by 2 bases and J by 5 bases; unmatched bases: 6. The CDR3 has 15 residues. Per germline, CDR1 LGHNA and CDR2 YSLEER. In nucleotides, the CDR3 is TGCGCCAGCAGCCAAACGACAGGGGGAGAATATGGCTACACCTTC. Its translation is CASSQTTGGEYGYTF.

The chain joins TRBV3-1 (or the pseudogene TRBV3-2) to TRBJ1-2, with TRBD1 as a possible D gene (5 bases). The length of the CDR3 is 14 residues. The germline gives CDR1 LGHDT, CDR2 YNNKEL (reference sequence). Deletions cut 0 bases from V and 3 bases from J, with 8 bases between. CDR3 nucleotides: TGTGCCAGCAGCCAAGAAGACAGACACTATGGCTACACCTTC. It specifies CASSQEDRHYGYTF.

The chain employs TRBV29-1 and TRBJ1-4; D may be TRBD1 (6 bases). CDR3 length equals 13 residues. The V end lost 4 bases, the J end lost 8 bases, and 14 bases lay between the germline ends. Germline V gives CDR1 SQVTM, CDR2 ANQGSEA. The CDR3 nucleotides read TGCAGCGTTGTCCTTGGGGGCAACGAAAAACTGTTTTTT. Translated: CSVVLGGNEKLFF.

V usage is TRBV11-2 and J usage is TRBJ2-7; D may be TRBD1 (6 bases). This CDR3 region has 14 residues. Germline V gene lookup returns CDR1 SGHAT and CDR2 FQNNGV. V dropped 5 bases and J dropped 8 bases, with 19 bases sitting between them. CDR3 loop: CASSLWDTATKQYF. The CDR3 DNA is TGTGCCAGCAGCCTATGGGACACCGCTACGAAGCAGTACTTC.

The rearrangement uses TRBV6-1 and TRBJ2-3; 10 bases line up with TRBD2. The CDR3 spans 15 residues. With 3 bases clipped from V and 4 bases from J, the junction kept 4 bases outside the gene matches. Germline assignment: CDR1 MNHNS and CDR2 SASEGT. The CDR3 region has the DNA TGTGCCAGCAGTGACAGCGGGGGGGCTCCAGATACGCAGTATTTT. Translated, it gives CASSDSGGAPDTQYF.

This chain uses TRBV7-9 with TRBJ1-3; perhaps TRBD1 as D (5 bases). This CDR3 comprises 12 residues. Germline V gene sequence: CDR1 SEHNR, CDR2 FQNEAQ (reference sequence). Trimming took 4 bases from V and 4 from J, leaving 5 bases between them. The chain's CDR3 is CASSSGGNTIYF. The DNA for the CDR3 is TGTGCCAGCAGCTCAGGGGGAAACACCATATATTTT.

This clone was detected only a few times. The J gene is TRBJ2-7, the V gene TRBV20-1; perhaps TRBD2 as D (5 bases). From germline, CDR1 is DFQATT and CDR2 SNEGSKA (reference sequence). V was pared by 3 bases and J by 2 bases, with 5 bases between. The CDR3 sequence is 11 residues long. CDR3: CSASGTYEQYF. DNA for the CDR3: TGCAGTGCTAGCGGGACCTACGAGCAGTACTTC.

V gene TRBV4-1 combines with J gene TRBJ1-4; TRBD1 might be the D (6 bases). This CDR3 region has 16 residues. In germline, CDR1 is MGHRA, CDR2 YSYEKL. V lost 3 bases to trimming and J lost 4 bases, with 15 bases between them. The chain's CDR3 is CASSQGPTGNNEKLFF. The CDR3 bases are TGCGCCAGCAGCCAGGGTCCGACAGGTAATAATGAAAAACTGTTTTTT.

This clone was seen only a few times. The chain links TRBV24-1 to TRBJ2-2, with D hard to call. CDR3 length equals 14 residues. Germline CDR1 and CDR2: KGHDR and SFDVKD. Trimming took 1 base from V and 3 from J, leaving 5 bases between them. The CDR3 here is CATSDFTDTGELFF. The CDR3 DNA is TGTGCCACCAGTGATTTCACAGACACCGGGGAGCTGTTTTTT.

The V call is TRBV30, the J call TRBJ2-7; the D is unclear. Germline V CDR1 and CDR2: GTSNPN, SVGIG (reference sequence). V lost 7 bases and J 0 bases, leaving 10 bases between the germline ends. CDR3 length: 12 residues. The CDR3: CAYETGSYEQYF. The CDR3 nucleotides read TGTGCCTATGAGACGGGCTCCTACGAGCAGTACTTC.

J is TRBJ1-2 and V is TRBV12-3 or TRBV12-4, with D tentatively TRBD1 (5 bases). This CDR3 is built from 13 residues. The V and J ends lost 6 bases and 4 bases respectively, with 12 bases between them. For the CDR3, the DNA is TGTGCCAGCAGACCCTCGGACATCTATGGCTACACCTTC. This encodes CASRPSDIYGYTF.

V and J are TRBV11-2 and TRBJ1-2; D call uncertain. Trimming pared 5 bases from V and 3 bases from J, leaving 16 bases between. Germline V CDR1 and CDR2: SGHAT, FQNNGV. CDR3 size: 15 residues. As DNA, the CDR3 is TGTGCCAGCAGCCTCGGGGTGAGGGCGGACTATGGCTACACCTTC. Translated: CASSLGVRADYGYTF.

A word on this clone: The sample carries other DNA sequences with the same CDR3. V and J are TRBV6-5 and TRBJ1-6; TRBD1 is a possible D gene (5 bases). Germline CDR1 is MNHEY and CDR2 is SVGAGI. V gave up 2 bases and J gave up 9 bases, with 8 bases separating them. The CDR3 loop spans 13 amino acids. The CDR3 DNA is TGTGCCAGCAGTTACGGGGGAGGTTCACCCCTCCACTTT. Its translation: CASSYGGGSPLHF.

The rearrangement uses TRBV12-3 or TRBV12-4 and TRBJ1-2; D remains ambiguous. V lost 11 bases to trimming and J lost 8 bases, with 18 bases between them. CDR3 length: 12 residues. CDR3 DNA sequence: TGTGCCGTCAAGAGGGAGGTCGGCGGCTACACCTTC. Residues: CAVKREVGGYTF.

J is TRBJ1-6 and V is TRBV7-2, with a possible D match to TRBD1 (5 bases). CDR1 is SGHTA and CDR2 is FQGNSA in the germline V gene. The CDR3 totals 15 residues. Trimming took 10 bases from V and 10 from J, leaving 23 bases between them. The CDR3, as DNA: TGTGCCACCGAGCGCGGGGACCAGGTCGGCTCACCCCTCCACTTT. It yields the protein CATERGDQVGSPLHF.

This chain links TRBV7-2 with TRBJ2-7; a weak D match, TRBD2 (7 bases). Deletions cut 7 bases from V and 3 bases from J, with 19 bases between. This CDR3 spans 15 amino acids. Germline V gene lookup returns CDR1 SGHTA and CDR2 FQGNSA. The chain's CDR3 is CASTIGGGAFYEQYF. The CDR3 nucleotides read TGTGCCAGCACCATAGGTGGGGGGGCATTCTACGAGCAGTACTTC. Drawing the rest from reference TRBV7-2 and TRBJ2-7, the complete variable domain is GAGVSQSPSNKVTEKGKDVELRCDPISGHTALYWYRQSLGQGLEFLIYFQGNSAPDKSGLPSDRFSAERTGGSVSTLTIQRTQQEDSAVYLCASTIGGGAFYEQYFGPGTRLTVT.

The chain uses TRBV15 and TRBJ1-5; a weak D match, TRBD1 (6 bases). V lost 4 bases, J lost 4 bases, and 17 bases lay in between. Germline CDR1 reads LNHNV; CDR2 reads YYDKDF (reference sequence). CDR3 length: 16 residues. The CDR3 region is CATSTKAGDLNQPQHF. CDR3 nucleotides: TGTGCCACCAGCACCAAAGCAGGGGACCTAAATCAGCCCCAGCATTTT.

This chain links TRBV7-2 with TRBJ2-5, with TRBD2 identical over 13 bases. Germline CDR1 SGHTA, CDR2 FQGNSA. With 5 bases clipped from V and 7 bases from J, the junction kept 10 bases outside the gene matches. There are 16 residues in the CDR3. DNA for the CDR3: TGTGCCAGCAGCCGGACTAGCGGGGGTTCCTTCGGGACCCAGTACTTC. It translates to CASSRTSGGSFGTQYF.

The chain carries TRBV7-8 and TRBJ1-5, with D unresolved. This CDR3 has 13 residues. The V gene's germline CDR1 is SGHVS and CDR2 FQNEAQ. V was clipped by 1 base and J by 3 bases, with 4 bases between them. The CDR3 region has the DNA TGTGCCAGCAGCTTAGATATCAATCAGCCCCAGCATTTT. Protein product: CASSLDINQPQHF.

This chain connects TRBV27 to TRBJ2-3; D possibly corresponds to TRBD2 (6 bases). Per the germline V gene, CDR1 is MNHEY and CDR2 is SMNVEV (reference sequence). The CDR3 totals 14 residues. The V gene lost 5 bases and the J gene lost 6 bases, with 15 bases spanning the gap. CDR3 residues: CASSLRLGRDTQYF. The CDR3 DNA reads TGTGCCAGCAGTCTCCGACTAGGACGCGATACGCAGTATTTT.

The J gene is TRBJ2-1, the V gene TRBV12-5; the match to TRBD2 covers 15 bases. Trimming removed 6 bases from V and 13 bases from J; junction bases left unmatched: 7. The germline V gene has CDR1 LGHNT and CDR2 FRNRAP. The CDR3 has 14 residues. The CDR3 sequence is CASGLGTSGGFQFF. DNA of the CDR3: TGTGCTAGTGGACTAGGGACTAGCGGGGGGTTTCAGTTCTTC.

V usage is TRBV27 and J usage is TRBJ1-2; TRBD1 agrees at 9 bases. In germline, CDR1 is MNHEY, CDR2 SMNVEV (reference sequence). With V trimmed by 6 bases and J by 6 bases, 8 bases remained unmatched. The CDR3 contains 14 residues. The CDR3 loop reads CASRTGTGLHGYTF. CDR3 DNA sequence: TGTGCCAGCAGGACCGGGACAGGGCTACATGGCTACACCTTC.

The J gene is TRBJ2-2, the V gene TRBV27, with 7 bases lining up with TRBD2. CDR1 is MNHEY, CDR2 SMNVEV, per germline (reference sequence). J lost 6 bases, V lost 5 bases, and 12 bases had no gene match. The CDR3 has 16 residues. CDR3 in DNA: TGTGCCAGCAGTCCCCTCAGGGCAGGGAGGGCCGGGGAGCTGTTTTTT. This gives the protein CASSPLRAGRAGELFF.

The sample holds one count of this clone. V gene TRBV5-1 combines with J gene TRBJ2-1; unclear D gene. Germline CDR1 and CDR2: SGHRS and YFSETQ. This CDR3 has 15 amino acids. V lost 0 bases to trimming and J lost 7 bases, with 14 bases between them. The CDR3 spells CASSLGLFGFNEQFF. The CDR3 DNA is TGCGCCAGCAGCTTGGGGCTTTTCGGGTTTAATGAGCAGTTCTTC.

This chain links TRBV6-5 with TRBJ1-2; D is unresolved. V dropped 6 bases and J dropped 3 bases, with 17 bases sitting between them. The CDR3 sequence is 15 residues long. Germline CDR1 is MNHEY and CDR2 is SVGAGI. The CDR3 loop is CASSPYSGQHYGYTF. The CDR3, as DNA: TGTGCCAGCAGCCCCTATAGTGGGCAACACTATGGCTACACCTTC.

The chain links TRBV4-3 to TRBJ2-7; 9 nucleotides match TRBD1. Germline trimming cut 4 bases from V and 4 bases from J; bases unmatched to any gene: 8. From germline, CDR1 is LGHNA and CDR2 YSLEER. CDR3 size: 15 residues. CDR3 sequence (DNA): TGCGCCAGCAGCCCGAAGCCGGGACAGGGTTACGAGCAGTACTTC. Amino acids: CASSPKPGQGYEQYF.